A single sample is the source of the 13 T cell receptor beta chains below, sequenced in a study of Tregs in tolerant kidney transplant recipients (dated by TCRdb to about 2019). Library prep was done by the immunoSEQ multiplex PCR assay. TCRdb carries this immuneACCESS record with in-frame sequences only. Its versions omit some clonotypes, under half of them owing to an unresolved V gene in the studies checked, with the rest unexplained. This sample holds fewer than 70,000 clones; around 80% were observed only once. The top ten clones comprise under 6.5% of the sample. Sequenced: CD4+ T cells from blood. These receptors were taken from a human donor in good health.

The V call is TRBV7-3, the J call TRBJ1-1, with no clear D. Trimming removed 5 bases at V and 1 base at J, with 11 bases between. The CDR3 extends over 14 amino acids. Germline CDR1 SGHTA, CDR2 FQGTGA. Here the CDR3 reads CASSHGRANTEAFF. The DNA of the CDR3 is TGTGCCAGCAGCCACGGACGGGCGAACACTGAAGCTTTCTTT.

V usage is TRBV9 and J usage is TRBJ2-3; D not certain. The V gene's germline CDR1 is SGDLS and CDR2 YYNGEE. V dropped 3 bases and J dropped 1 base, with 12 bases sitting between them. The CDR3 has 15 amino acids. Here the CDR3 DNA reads TGTGCCAGCAGCGCTACTACGTCGGGCACAGATACGCAGTATTTT. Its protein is CASSATTSGTDTQYF.

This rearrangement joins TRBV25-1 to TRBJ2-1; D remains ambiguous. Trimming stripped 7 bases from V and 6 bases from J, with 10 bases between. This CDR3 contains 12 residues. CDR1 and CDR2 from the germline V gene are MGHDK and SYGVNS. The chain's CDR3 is CASTTAPNEQFF. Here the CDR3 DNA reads TGTGCCAGCACTACGGCACCCAATGAGCAGTTCTTC.

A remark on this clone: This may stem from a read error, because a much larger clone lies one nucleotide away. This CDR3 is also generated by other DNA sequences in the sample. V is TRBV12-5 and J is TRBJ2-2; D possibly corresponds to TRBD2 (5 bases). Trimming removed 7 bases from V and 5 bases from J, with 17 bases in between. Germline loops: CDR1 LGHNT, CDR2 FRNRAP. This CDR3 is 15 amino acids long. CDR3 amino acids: CASAQWLAGTGELFF. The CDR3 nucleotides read TGTGCTAGTGCCCAGTGGCTAGCAGGAACCGGGGAGCTGTTTTTT.

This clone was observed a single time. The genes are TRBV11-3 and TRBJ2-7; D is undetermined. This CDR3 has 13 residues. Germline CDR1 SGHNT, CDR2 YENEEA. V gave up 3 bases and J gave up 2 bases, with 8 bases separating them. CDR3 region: CASSFRETYEQYF. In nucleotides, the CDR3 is TGTGCCAGCAGCTTTAGGGAAACCTACGAGCAGTACTTC.

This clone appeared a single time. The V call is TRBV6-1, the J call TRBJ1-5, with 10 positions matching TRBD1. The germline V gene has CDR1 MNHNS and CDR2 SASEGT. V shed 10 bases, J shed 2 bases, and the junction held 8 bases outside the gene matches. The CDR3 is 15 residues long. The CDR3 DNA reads TGTGCCACCCACACGACAGGGGGCCGCAATCAGCCCCAGCATTTT. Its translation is CATHTTGGRNQPQHF.

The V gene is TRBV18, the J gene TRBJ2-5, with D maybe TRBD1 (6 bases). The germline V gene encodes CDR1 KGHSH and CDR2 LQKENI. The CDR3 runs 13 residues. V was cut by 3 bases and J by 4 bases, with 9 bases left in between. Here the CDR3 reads CASSPGRGETQYF. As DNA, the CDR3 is TGTGCCAGCTCACCGGGCAGGGGAGAGACCCAGTACTTC.

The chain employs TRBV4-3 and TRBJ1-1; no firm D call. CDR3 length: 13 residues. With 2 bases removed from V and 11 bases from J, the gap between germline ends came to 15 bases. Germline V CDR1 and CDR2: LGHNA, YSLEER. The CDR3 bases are TGCGCCAGCAGCCAACTGCCGGAAAGCTTGGCTTTCTTT. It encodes CASSQLPESLAFF.

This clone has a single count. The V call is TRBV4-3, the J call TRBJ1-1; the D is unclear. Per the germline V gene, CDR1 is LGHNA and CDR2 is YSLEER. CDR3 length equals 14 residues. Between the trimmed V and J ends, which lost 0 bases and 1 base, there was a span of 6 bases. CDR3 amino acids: CASSQDTSNTEAFF. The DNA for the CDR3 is TGCGCCAGCAGCCAAGACACCTCGAACACTGAAGCTTTCTTT.

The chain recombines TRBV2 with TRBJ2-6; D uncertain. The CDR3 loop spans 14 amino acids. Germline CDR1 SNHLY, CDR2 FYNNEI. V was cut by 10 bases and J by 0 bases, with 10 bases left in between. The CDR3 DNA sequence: TGTGCCAATTTATATGGCTCTGGGGCCAACGTCCTGACTTTC. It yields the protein CANLYGSGANVLTF.

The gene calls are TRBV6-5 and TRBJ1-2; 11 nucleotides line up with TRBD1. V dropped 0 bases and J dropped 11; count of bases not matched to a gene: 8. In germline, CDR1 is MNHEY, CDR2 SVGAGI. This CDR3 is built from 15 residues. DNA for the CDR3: TGTGCCAGCAGTTACTCGAAACGGGACAGGGGGGTTTACACCTTC. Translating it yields CASSYSKRDRGVYTF.

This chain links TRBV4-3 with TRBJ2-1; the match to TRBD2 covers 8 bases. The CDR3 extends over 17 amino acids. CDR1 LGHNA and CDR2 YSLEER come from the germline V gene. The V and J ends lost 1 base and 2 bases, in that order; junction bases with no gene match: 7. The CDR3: CASSQVGSGRPYNEQFF. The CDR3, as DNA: TGCGCCAGCAGCCAAGTCGGGAGCGGGAGACCCTACAATGAGCAGTTCTTC.

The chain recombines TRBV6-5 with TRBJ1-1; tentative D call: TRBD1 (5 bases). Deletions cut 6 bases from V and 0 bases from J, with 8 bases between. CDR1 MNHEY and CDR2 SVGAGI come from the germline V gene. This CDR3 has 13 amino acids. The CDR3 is CASSWGLNTEAFF. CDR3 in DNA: TGTGCCAGCAGCTGGGGCTTGAACACTGAAGCTTTCTTT.